This is a list of T cell receptor beta chains from one sample in a study of T cell responses to AZD1222 COVID-19 vaccine. Profiling relied on immunoSEQ multiplex PCR, and the TCRdb table lists in-frame clones only, not all of them. The sample records 90,000 to 110,000 clones, 89% being singletons. The source material was peripheral blood, sampled 28 days after the second AZD1222 dose. These receptors all come from an adult who received the AZD1222 COVID-19 vaccine. The CDR3 runs from the conserved cysteine through the conserved F or W. The D gene is left open where the match is weak. Rows may omit the clone size; those that give it use once, few, many or a size class.

j_gene,d_gene,v_gene,abundance,CDR3aa,CDR3nt
TRBJ2-5,-,TRBV11-3,few,CASSLGGAGDGETQYF,TGTGCCAGCAGCCTAGGGGGTGCCGGGGACGGGGAGACCCAGTACTTC
TRBJ2-1,-,TRBV6-2/TRBV6-3,-,CASSYPRQDPYNEQFF,TGTGCCAGCAGTTACCCCCGACAGGATCCCTACAATGAGCAGTTCTTC
TRBJ2-7,-,TRBV7-2,once,CASSKISVTVTEQYF,TGTGCCAGCAGCAAAATCTCCGTTACCGTTACTGAGCAGTACTTC
TRBJ1-1,-,TRBV28,-,CASSPRTVEAFF,TGTGCCAGCAGCCCCCGGACAGTTGAAGCTTTCTTT
TRBJ2-7,TRBD2,TRBV28,-,CASSLFLLAGEQAYEQYF,TGTGCCAGCAGTTTATTCCTACTAGCGGGAGAGCAAGCCTACGAGCAGTACTTC
TRBJ1-1,-,TRBV18,-,CASSQQGWGTEAFF,TGTGCCAGCTCACAACAGGGATGGGGGACTGAAGCTTTCTTT
TRBJ2-3,TRBD2,TRBV7-2,-,CASSSRTSGSGGTDTQYF,TGTGCCAGCAGTTCCAGGACTAGCGGGAGCGGAGGCACAGATACGCAGTATTTT
TRBJ2-2,-,TRBV7-2,-,CASSSRTGIRTGELFF,TGTGCCAGCAGCTCGCGAACAGGGATACGCACCGGGGAGCTGTTTTTT
TRBJ1-2,-,TRBV18,-,CASSPVSLYGYTF,TGTGCCAGCTCCCCCGTGTCTCTCTATGGCTACACCTTC
TRBJ1-5,-,TRBV28,-,CAVRENNQPQHF,TGTGCCGTCAGGGAAAACAATCAGCCCCAGCATTTT
TRBJ2-3,TRBD1,TRBV5-6,-,CASSLDRGLTDTQYF,TGTGCCAGCAGCTTGGACAGGGGGCTTACAGATACGCAGTATTTT
TRBJ2-7,-,TRBV28,-,CASSLGAGVYYEQYF,TGTGCCAGCAGTTTGGGGGCGGGAGTTTACTACGAGCAGTACTTC
TRBJ1-5,-,TRBV7-2,-,CASSLGSAEPQHF,TGTGCCAGCAGCTTAGGATCGGCAGAGCCCCAGCATTTT
TRBJ1-4,-,TRBV28,-,CASSPHKANEKLFF,TGTGCCAGCAGTCCCCACAAAGCTAATGAAAAACTGTTTTTT
TRBJ2-1,TRBD2,TRBV20-1,-,CSASKAGRYNEQFF,TGCAGTGCTAGTAAAGCGGGACGGTACAATGAGCAGTTCTTC